This T cell receptor (beta chain) was sequenced for a study of T-cell memory formation after mild COVID-19. Per the germline V gene, CDR1 is SGHTA and CDR2 is FQGNSA. The CDR3 sequence is 17 residues long. The ends were cut back, 1 base at V and 0 bases at J, with 13 bases in the middle. Each CDR3 protein is one row after TCRdb ran MiXCR on the 5' RACE reads. Found here are some 190,000 distinct CDR3 sequences, around 19% of them singletons; the top ten hold 2.4%. Sequencing was done on a sample of PBMCs or a T cell subset sorted from them (not recorded which). This sequence joins TRBV7-2 and TRBJ1-3, with D perhaps matching TRBD1 (6 bases). The sequence came from an adult woman who had mild COVID-19 (a few samples of this study predate the infection). Cell type and time point are not known. CDR3 in amino acids: CASSLVWTESSGNTIYF. In DNA, the CDR3 is TGTGCCAGCAGCTTAGTTTGGACAGAAAGCTCTGGAAACACCATATATTTT. Variable domain in full (rest from reference TRBV7-2 and TRBJ1-3): GAGVSQSPSNKVTEKGKDVELRCDPISGHTALYWYRQSLGQGLEFLIYFQGNSAPDKSGLPSDRFSAERTGGSVSTLTIQRTQQEDSAVYLCASSLVWTESSGNTIYFGEGSWLTVV.